This TCR beta chain appears in the sequencing data of a study of B cell selection in AIRE deficiency. Clones were read by immunoSEQ multiplex PCR, and TCRdb kept only the in-frame ones, dropping some. The profile shows roughly 26,000 clones, around 93% of them singletons. The regulatory T cell sort gate was CD4+CD25hiCD127low/negative. Trimming removed 1 base from V and 5 bases from J, with 11 bases in between. Germline CDR1 and CDR2: SGHAT and FQNNGV. The CDR3 spans 15 residues. The sample taken for sequencing was CD4+CD25+ Tregs sorted from PBMCs. J is TRBJ1-4 and V is TRBV11-2; no reliable D call. The receptor's source is a human donor in good health. The CDR3 nucleotides read TGTGCCAGCAGCTTAGGTTTGAAGGGAAATGAAAAACTGTTTTTT. It translates to CASSLGLKGNEKLFF.